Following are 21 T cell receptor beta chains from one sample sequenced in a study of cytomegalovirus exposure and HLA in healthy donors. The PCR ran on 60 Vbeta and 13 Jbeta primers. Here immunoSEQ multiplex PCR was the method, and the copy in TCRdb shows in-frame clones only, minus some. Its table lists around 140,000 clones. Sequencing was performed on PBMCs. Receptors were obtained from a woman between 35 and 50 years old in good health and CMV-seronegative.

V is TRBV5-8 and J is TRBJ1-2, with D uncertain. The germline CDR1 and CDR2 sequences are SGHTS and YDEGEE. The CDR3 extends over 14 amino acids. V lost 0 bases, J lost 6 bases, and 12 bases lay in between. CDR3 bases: TGTGCCAGCAGCTTGGGGCAGATTACAGATGGCTACACCTTC. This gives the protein CASSLGQITDGYTF.

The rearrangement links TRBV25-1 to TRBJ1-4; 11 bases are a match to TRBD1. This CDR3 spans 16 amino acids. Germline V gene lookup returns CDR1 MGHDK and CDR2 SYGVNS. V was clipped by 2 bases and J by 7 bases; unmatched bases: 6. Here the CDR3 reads CASSELRDRGSEKLFF. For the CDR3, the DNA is TGTGCCAGCAGTGAACTACGGGACAGGGGGAGTGAAAAACTGTTTTTT. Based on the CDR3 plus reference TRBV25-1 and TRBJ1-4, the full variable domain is EADIYQTPRYLVIGTGKKITLECSQTMGHDKMYWYQQDPGMELHLIHYSYGVNSTEKGDLSSESTVSRIRTEHFPLTLESARPSHTSQYLCASSELRDRGSEKLFFGSGTQLSVL.

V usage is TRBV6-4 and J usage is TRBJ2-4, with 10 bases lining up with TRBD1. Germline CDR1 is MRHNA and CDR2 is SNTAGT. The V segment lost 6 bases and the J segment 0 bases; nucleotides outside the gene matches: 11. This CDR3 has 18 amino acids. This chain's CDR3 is CASRTGGPLFLAKNIQYF. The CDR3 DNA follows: TGTGCCAGCAGGACAGGGGGCCCCCTCTTTCTAGCCAAAAACATTCAGTACTTC.

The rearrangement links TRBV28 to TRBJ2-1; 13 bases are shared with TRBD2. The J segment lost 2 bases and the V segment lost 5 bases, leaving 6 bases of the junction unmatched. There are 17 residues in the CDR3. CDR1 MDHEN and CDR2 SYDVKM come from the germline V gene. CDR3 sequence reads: CASSTRLAGGTYNEQFF. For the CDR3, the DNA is TGTGCCAGCAGTACTCGACTAGCGGGGGGAACCTACAATGAGCAGTTCTTC.

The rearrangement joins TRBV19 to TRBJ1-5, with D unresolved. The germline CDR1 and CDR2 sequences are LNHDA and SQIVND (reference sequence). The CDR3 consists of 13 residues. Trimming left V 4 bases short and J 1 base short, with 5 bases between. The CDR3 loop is CASSKTSNQPQHF. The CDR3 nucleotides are TGTGCCAGTAGTAAAACAAGCAATCAGCCCCAGCATTTT.

The CDR3 DNA follows: TGTGCCACCTACGGGGGAGGGACAGATACGCAGTATTTT. Residues: CATYGGGTDTQYF. This chain links TRBV6-5 with TRBJ2-3; 7 bases map to TRBD2. Trimming took 10 bases from V and 3 from J; bases not matched to a gene: 7. CDR3 length equals 13 residues. CDR1 and CDR2 from the germline V gene are MNHEY and SVGAGI.

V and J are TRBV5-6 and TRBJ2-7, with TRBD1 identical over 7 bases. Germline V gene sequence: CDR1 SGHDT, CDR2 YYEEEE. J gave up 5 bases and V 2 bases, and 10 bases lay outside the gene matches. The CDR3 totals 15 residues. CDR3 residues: CASSLQGLLLNEQYV. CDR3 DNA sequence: TGTGCCAGCAGCTTACAGGGGCTTTTATTGAACGAGCAGTACGTC.

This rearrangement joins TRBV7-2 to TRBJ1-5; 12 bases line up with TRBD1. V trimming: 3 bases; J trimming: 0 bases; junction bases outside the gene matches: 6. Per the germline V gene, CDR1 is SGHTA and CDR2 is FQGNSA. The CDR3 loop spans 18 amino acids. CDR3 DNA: TGTGCCAGCAGCTTGGGGACAGGGGGCGCCTATAGCAATCAGCCCCAGCATTTT. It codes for CASSLGTGGAYSNQPQHF.

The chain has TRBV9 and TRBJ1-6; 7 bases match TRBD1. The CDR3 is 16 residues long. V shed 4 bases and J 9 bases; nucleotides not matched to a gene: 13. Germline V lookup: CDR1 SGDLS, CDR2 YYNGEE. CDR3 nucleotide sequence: TGTGCCAGCAGCTCCGGACAGGCCTGGGGTGTTTCACCCCTCCACTTT. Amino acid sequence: CASSSGQAWGVSPLHF.

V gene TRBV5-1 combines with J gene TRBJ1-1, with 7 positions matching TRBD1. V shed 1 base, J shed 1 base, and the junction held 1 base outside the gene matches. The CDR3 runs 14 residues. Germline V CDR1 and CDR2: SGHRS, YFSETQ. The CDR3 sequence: CASSLSGGNTEAFF. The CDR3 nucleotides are TGCGCCAGCAGCTTGTCAGGGGGGAACACTGAAGCTTTCTTT.

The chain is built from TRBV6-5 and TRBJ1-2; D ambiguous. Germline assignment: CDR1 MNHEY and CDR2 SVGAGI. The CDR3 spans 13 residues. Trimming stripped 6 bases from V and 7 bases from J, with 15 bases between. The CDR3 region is CASSRVPNVGYTF. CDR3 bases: TGTGCCAGCAGCCGGGTTCCCAATGTTGGCTACACCTTC.

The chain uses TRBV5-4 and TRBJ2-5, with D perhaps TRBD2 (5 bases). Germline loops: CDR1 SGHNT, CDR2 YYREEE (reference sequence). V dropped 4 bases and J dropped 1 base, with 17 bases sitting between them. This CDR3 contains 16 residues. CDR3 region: CASSPTKGRGQETQYF. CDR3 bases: TGTGCCAGCAGCCCCACGAAAGGGAGAGGCCAAGAGACCCAGTACTTC.

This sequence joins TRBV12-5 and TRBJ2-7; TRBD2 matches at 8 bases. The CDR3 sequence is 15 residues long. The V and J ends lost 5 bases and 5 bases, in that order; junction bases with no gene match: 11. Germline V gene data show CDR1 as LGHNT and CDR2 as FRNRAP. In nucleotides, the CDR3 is TGTGCTAGTGGTCCGGAGGGCGGGGGGCTCGACGAGCAGTACTTC. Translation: CASGPEGGGLDEQYF.

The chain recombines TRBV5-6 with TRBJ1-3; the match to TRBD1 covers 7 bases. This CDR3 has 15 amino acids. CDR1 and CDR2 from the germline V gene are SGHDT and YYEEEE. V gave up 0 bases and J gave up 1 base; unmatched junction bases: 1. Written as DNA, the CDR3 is TGTGCCAGCAGCTTGGCGACAGGGTCTGGAAACACCATATATTTT. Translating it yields CASSLATGSGNTIYF.

The CDR3 loop is CASSTDTRSLTGELFF. The CDR3 DNA sequence: TGTGCCAGTAGTACGGACACGCGAAGCCTAACCGGGGAGCTGTTTTTT. The gene calls are TRBV19 and TRBJ2-2; tentative D call: TRBD1 (5 bases). V dropped 4 bases and J dropped 5 bases, with 17 bases sitting between them. Per the germline V gene, CDR1 is LNHDA and CDR2 is SQIVND (reference sequence). This CDR3 region has 16 residues. Full variable domain (outside the CDR3, taken from reference TRBV19 and TRBJ2-2): DGGITQSPKYLFRKEGQNVTLSCEQNLNHDAMYWYRQDPGQGLRLIYYSQIVNDFQKGDIAEGYSVSREKKESFPLTVTSAQKNPTAFYLCASSTDTRSLTGELFFGEGSRLTVL.

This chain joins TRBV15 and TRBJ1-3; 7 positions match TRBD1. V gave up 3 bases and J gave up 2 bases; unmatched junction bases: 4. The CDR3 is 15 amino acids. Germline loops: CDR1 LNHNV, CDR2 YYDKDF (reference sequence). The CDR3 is CATSSAGQAGNTIYF. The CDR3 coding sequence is TGTGCCACCAGCAGTGCTGGACAGGCTGGAAACACCATATATTTT.

The CDR3 protein is CASSPAGGYVEQYF. The CDR3 bases are TGTGCCAGCTCACCCGCCGGGGGTTACGTCGAGCAGTACTTC. The gene calls are TRBV18 and TRBJ2-7, with D possibly TRBD2 on 6 matching bases. The CDR3 has 14 amino acids. CDR1 is KGHSH and CDR2 is LQKENI in the germline V gene. Between the trimmed V and J ends, which lost 3 bases and 6 bases, there was a span of 15 bases.

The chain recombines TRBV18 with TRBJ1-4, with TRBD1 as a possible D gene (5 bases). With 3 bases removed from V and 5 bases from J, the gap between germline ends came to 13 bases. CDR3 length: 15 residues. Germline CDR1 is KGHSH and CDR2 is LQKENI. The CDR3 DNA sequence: TGTGCCAGCTCACCCCGACAGAGCCTAAATGAAAAACTGTTTTTT. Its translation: CASSPRQSLNEKLFF.

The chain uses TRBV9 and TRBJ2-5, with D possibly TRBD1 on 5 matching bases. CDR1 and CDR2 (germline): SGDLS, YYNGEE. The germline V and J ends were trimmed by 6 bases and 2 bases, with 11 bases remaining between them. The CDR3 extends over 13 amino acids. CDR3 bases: TGTGCCAGCACCCAGGGTTTACAAGAGACCCAGTACTTC. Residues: CASTQGLQETQYF.

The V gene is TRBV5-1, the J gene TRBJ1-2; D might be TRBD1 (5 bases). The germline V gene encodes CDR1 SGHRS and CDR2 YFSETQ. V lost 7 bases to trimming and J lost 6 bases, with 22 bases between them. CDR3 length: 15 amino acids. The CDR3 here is CASGVGDFGGDGYTF. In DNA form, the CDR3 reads TGCGCCAGCGGGGTGGGGGACTTTGGTGGAGATGGCTACACCTTC.

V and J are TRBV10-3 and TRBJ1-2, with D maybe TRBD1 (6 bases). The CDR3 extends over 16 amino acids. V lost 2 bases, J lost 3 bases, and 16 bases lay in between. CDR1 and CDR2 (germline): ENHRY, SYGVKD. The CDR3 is CAISEAPRGGDYGYTF. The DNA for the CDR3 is TGTGCCATCAGTGAGGCTCCCCGGGGGGGCGACTATGGCTACACCTTC.